This entry is about one T cell receptor (beta chain). The antigen remains undetermined. The conserved closing phenylalanine or tryptophan is absent in this CDR3, likely reflecting a read error. This sample is part of a study of tumor and adjacent non-tumor tissue in lung cancer. Study information: There were fewer than 15 adenocarcinoma, a couple of squamous cell carcinoma and 1 small cell lung cancer cases. Study-level findings and limits: TCR diversity was significantly greater in tumor than normal lung tissue.

TCRbeta libraries were built with three rounds of nested PCR, modified from ARM-PCR. TCRdb fed the multiplex PCR reads into MiXCR, producing one record per CDR3 protein. The sample yields 47,000 or so distinct CDR3 sequences, around 59% seen once. V was shortened by 8 bases and J by 4 bases, with 17 bases between the two germline ends. The CDR3 is 14 amino acids. Per germline, CDR1 MDHEN and CDR2 SYDVKM. No cell sorting was done before RNA was extracted from the tissue. The normal lung tissue was taken more than 3 cm from the tumor edge. Sequenced: distant non-tumor lung tissue. This clonotype originated in a woman aged 70-85 years with non-small cell lung cancer. The J gene is TRBJ1-1, the V gene TRBV28; D possibly corresponds to TRBD1 (6 bases). The CDR3 nucleotides are TGTGCCAGCCGGCCCCTCACAGGGTTCACTGAAGCTTTCATT. This gives the protein CASRPLTGFTEAFI.